The sequence of this T cell receptor beta chain was determined in a study of control samples from healthy donors and cancer patients. Only in-frame clones appear in the TCRdb table, and some are missing; sequencing was by immunoSEQ multiplex PCR. The repertoire includes under 450,000 clones, 90% of them detected once, and around 6.4% sits in the top ten. This CDR3 is 14 amino acids long. Germline assignment: CDR1 MDHEN and CDR2 SYDVKM. Trimming cost V 5 bases and J 5 bases, with 16 bases left between them. The origin of this receptor is a man in his forties with head and neck cancer. The chain couples TRBV28 to TRBJ2-7; a possible D gene is TRBD2 (6 bases). The sample consisted of PBMCs. The CDR3, as DNA: TGTGCCAGCAGTCAAACCGGGACTTCAAACGAGCAGTACTTC. Amino acids: CASSQTGTSNEQYF.